Reported below is one TCR beta chain. The CDR3 has 15 residues. Germline CDR1 reads SGHRS; CDR2 reads YFSETQ. J lost 4 bases, V lost 5 bases, and 8 bases had no gene match. The data derive from a study of preoperative IRX-2 immunotherapy in early breast cancer. Treatment meaning: preoperative locoregional IRX-2 cytokine immunotherapy. Preoperative locoregional IRX-2 cytokine immunotherapy was tested in the phase Ib source study. Generated by immunoSEQ multiplex PCR, the TCRdb table keeps only in-frame clones and is missing some. The sample contains tens of thousands of clones, just under 90% of which appear only once.

The receptor's source is a human donor with breast cancer. This chain links TRBV5-1 with TRBJ2-3; 9 nucleotides align to TRBD1. Sequencing was performed on tumor tissue, taken after IRX-2 immunotherapy. The CDR3 DNA reads as TGCGCCAGCAGTTCCGGGACAGGGCGGGCAGATACGCAGTATTTT. This encodes CASSSGTGRADTQYF.